This TCR beta chain was profiled in a study of shared clonotypes between healthy human individuals. Study-wide context: Per donor, CD8 memory used one plate, CD8 naive used two, CD4 memory used three and CD4 naive used three. Findings and limits, study-wide: Generation probability values for non-shared clonotypes were lower than those for clonotypes shared by all four donors. The authors sampled blood alone, and tissue repertoires likely differ.

About this clone itself: No antigen is known for it.

Trimming removed 6 bases from V and 6 bases from J, with 7 bases in between. In germline, CDR1 is MGHDK, CDR2 SYGVNS. The CDR3 is 11 amino acids. The split of CD4+ cells yielded CD45RA+ naive and CD45RA-negative memory subsets. TCRdb's table, derived via immunoSEQ multiplex PCR, lists solely in-frame clones and lacks some. The sample lists 2.3 million or so clones, 93% occurring once. This clonotype was sampled from a man younger than 35 in good health. Some clones in this sample may be carry-over from other donors' samples. Input material: naive CD4+ T cells from PBMCs. This sample's subset: CD45RA+ positively selected. The rearrangement links TRBV25-1 to TRBJ2-3; D unresolved. This CDR3 reads CASRGLDTQYF. In nucleotides, the CDR3 is TGTGCCAGCAGGGGTCTGGATACGCAGTATTTT.